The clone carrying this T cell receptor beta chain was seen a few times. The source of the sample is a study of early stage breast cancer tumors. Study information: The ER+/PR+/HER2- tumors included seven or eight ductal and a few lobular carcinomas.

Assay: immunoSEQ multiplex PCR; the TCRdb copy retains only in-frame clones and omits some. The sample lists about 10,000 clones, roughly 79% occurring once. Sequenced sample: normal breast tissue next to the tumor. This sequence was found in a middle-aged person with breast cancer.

In DNA, the CDR3 is TGTGCCAGCGGTCAGGGGGATACGCAGTATTTT. This sequence encodes CASGQGDTQYF. The rearrangement joins TRBV6-5 to TRBJ2-3, with a weak D call TRBD1 (6 bases). Germline CDR1 MNHEY, CDR2 SVGAGI. The ends were cut back, 8 bases at V and 6 bases at J, with 9 bases in the middle. The CDR3 covers 11 residues.